The 25 T cell receptor beta chains presented below share a single source sample, sequenced in a study of graft-versus-host responses after intestinal transplantation (dated by TCRdb to the early 2020s). The sample's time point label is to be understood as: cells obtained before transplantation from donor or recipient. To prepare the library, the immunoSEQ multiplex PCR assay was applied. In TCRdb, the immuneACCESS table is reduced to in-frame sequences with V and J assigned. These tables do not hold every clone; where another copy was compared, an unresolved V gene accounts for under half, and the others remain unexplained. The sample records just under 50,000 clones, about four fifths of which are singletons. The ten largest clonotypes hold 0.35% to 0.55% of the sample. Antigens of these TCRs are unknown. The sample was unstimulated CD4+ T cells sorted from spleen or lymph node cells, taken before transplant. The receptors shown here come from a human donor who was the organ donor for an intestinal transplant.

The rearrangement uses TRBV5-1 and TRBJ2-7, with 7 nucleotides matching TRBD1. Unmatched junction bases numbered 6, after V lost 4 bases and J lost 2 bases. This CDR3 is 14 amino acids long. Germline V gene lookup returns CDR1 SGHRS and CDR2 YFSETQ. The CDR3 is CASSAGQATYEQYF. CDR3 DNA sequence: TGCGCCAGCAGCGCAGGACAGGCGACCTACGAGCAGTACTTC.

V is TRBV5-1 and J is TRBJ1-2; 8 positions agree with TRBD1. The CDR3 is 15 residues long. Germline loops: CDR1 SGHRS, CDR2 YFSETQ. The J segment lost 2 bases and the V segment lost 6 bases, leaving 9 bases of the junction unmatched. The CDR3 is CASKSQGASNYGYTF. As DNA, the CDR3 is TGCGCCAGCAAATCCCAGGGGGCGTCCAACTATGGCTACACCTTC.

This sequence joins TRBV5-1 and TRBJ2-7; D ambiguous. The ends were cut back, 2 bases at V and 2 bases at J, with 2 bases in the middle. Per the germline V gene, CDR1 is SGHRS and CDR2 is YFSETQ. The CDR3 runs to 11 residues. The CDR3 sequence: CASSFAYEQYF. The CDR3 DNA is TGCGCCAGCAGCTTCGCCTACGAGCAGTACTTC. Full variable domain (missing parts from reference TRBV5-1 and TRBJ2-7): KAGVTQTPRYLIKTRGQQVTLSCSPISGHRSVSWYQQTPGQGLQFLFEYFSETQRNKGNFPGRFSGRQFSNSRSEMNVSTLELGDSALYLCASSFAYEQYFGPGTRLTVT.

This chain uses TRBV6-5 with TRBJ1-2; D ambiguous. Germline V gives CDR1 MNHEY, CDR2 SVGAGI. V lost 5 bases to trimming and J lost 1 base, with 8 bases between them. CDR3 length equals 13 residues. The CDR3 here is CASSVLDNYGYTF. In nucleotides, the CDR3 is TGTGCCAGCAGTGTGTTAGATAACTATGGCTACACCTTC.

This chain uses TRBV30 with TRBJ1-5; D uncertain. V shed 0 bases and J shed 1 base, with 4 bases lying between them. From germline, CDR1 is GTSNPN and CDR2 SVGIG (reference sequence). This CDR3 region has 13 residues. The CDR3 is CAWSVGSNQPQHF. CDR3 in DNA: TGTGCCTGGAGTGTAGGGAGCAATCAGCCCCAGCATTTT.

This chain links TRBV5-6 with TRBJ1-1, with D maybe TRBD1 (6 bases). V lost 3 bases to trimming and J lost 1 base, with 19 bases between them. The CDR3 contains 17 residues. Germline CDR1 and CDR2: SGHDT and YYEEEE. The CDR3 DNA follows: TGTGCCAGCAGCTCTCTAGGGTGGGACACCCAGAACACTGAAGCTTTCTTT. Encoded protein: CASSSLGWDTQNTEAFF.

The chain combines TRBV19 with TRBJ1-2; a weak D match, TRBD1 (5 bases). Trimming left V 8 bases short and J 4 bases short, with 14 bases between. This CDR3 contains 13 residues. Per the germline V gene, CDR1 is LNHDA and CDR2 is SQIVND (reference sequence). DNA of the CDR3: TGTGCCAGTCGCCAAGACAGTCTCTATGGCTACACCTTC. It encodes CASRQDSLYGYTF.

The CDR3 sequence: CASSLGQGAGNTIYF. CDR3 DNA: TGCGCCAGCAGCTTGGGTCAGGGCGCTGGAAACACCATATATTTT. The V gene is TRBV5-1, the J gene TRBJ1-3; the D gene is possibly TRBD1 (5 bases). CDR1 is SGHRS and CDR2 is YFSETQ in the germline V gene. V was shortened by 0 bases and J by 2 bases, with 9 bases between the two germline ends. This CDR3 spans 15 amino acids.

This chain links TRBV7-2 with TRBJ2-7; D uncertain. V lost 1 base and J lost 7, with 14 bases in between. There are 14 residues in the CDR3. Per the germline V gene, CDR1 is SGHTA and CDR2 is FQGNSA. The CDR3 spells CASSLVKSSTEQYF. The CDR3, as DNA: TGTGCCAGCAGCTTAGTAAAGAGTAGCACGGAGCAGTACTTC.

V usage is TRBV5-6 and J usage is TRBJ2-5, with TRBD1 matching over 8 bases. This CDR3 contains 16 residues. Germline V CDR1 and CDR2: SGHDT, YYEEEE. J lost 1 base, V lost 3 bases, and 8 bases had no gene match. The CDR3 coding sequence is TGTGCCAGCAGCTCCACCCACACAGGGGGCCAAGAGACCCAGTACTTC. Translation: CASSSTHTGGQETQYF.

The chain recombines TRBV25-1 with TRBJ2-5, with 11 bases identical to TRBD2. V lost 2 bases to trimming and J lost 2 bases; unmatched junction nucleotides: 1. This CDR3 spans 15 amino acids. Per germline, CDR1 MGHDK and CDR2 SYGVNS. The CDR3 is CASSERLAGQETQYF. The CDR3, as DNA: TGTGCCAGCAGTGAAAGACTAGCGGGGCAAGAGACCCAGTACTTC.

This clone has a handful of counts. In the same sample, other DNA sequences code for this CDR3. The V gene is TRBV20-1, the J gene TRBJ2-5; D is uncertain. Deletions cut 1 base from V and 4 bases from J, with 4 bases between. The CDR3 is 11 amino acids. CDR1 and CDR2 from the germline V gene are DFQATT and SNEGSKA (reference sequence). This chain's CDR3 is CSARVRETQYF. For the CDR3, the DNA is TGCAGTGCTAGAGTCAGAGAGACCCAGTACTTC.

J is TRBJ1-6 and V is TRBV7-9, with D possibly matching TRBD1 (5 bases). Germline CDR1 reads SEHNR; CDR2 reads FQNEAQ (reference sequence). The germline V and J ends were trimmed by 2 bases and 5 bases, with 7 bases remaining between them. The CDR3 sequence is 14 residues long. As DNA, the CDR3 is TGTGCCAGCAGCTTAATAGGGGATAATTCACCCCTCCACTTT. Translating it yields CASSLIGDNSPLHF.

This chain links TRBV18 with TRBJ1-2, with 10 bases aligning to TRBD1. The CDR3 length is 14 residues. The germline gives CDR1 KGHSH, CDR2 LQKENI. Germline trimming cut 3 bases from V and 5 bases from J; bases unmatched to any gene: 3. CDR3 loop: CASSPGQGGYGYTF. CDR3 DNA: TGTGCCAGCTCACCCGGACAGGGGGGGTATGGCTACACCTTC.

The rearrangement links TRBV7-9 to TRBJ1-6, with D possibly matching TRBD1 (6 bases). CDR1 and CDR2 (germline): SEHNR, FQNEAQ (reference sequence). The CDR3 is 17 residues long. V was clipped by 3 bases and J by 10 bases, with 22 bases between them. The CDR3 DNA follows: TGTGCCAGCAGCTTGATGGACAGTAACCCACTGGGGTCACCCCTCCACTTT. This gives the protein CASSLMDSNPLGSPLHF.

V and J are TRBV5-5 and TRBJ2-3, with D hard to call. This CDR3 spans 12 amino acids. Germline values: CDR1 SGHKS, CDR2 YYEKEE (reference sequence). Trimming took off 4 bases at V and 0 bases at J, with 3 bases between the two ends. The CDR3 sequence: CASSPSTDTQYF. Here the CDR3 DNA reads TGTGCCAGCAGCCCTAGCACAGATACGCAGTATTTT.

In its sample, this clone was seen once. The CDR3 protein is CASSPPTGSYGYTF. The CDR3 DNA is TGTGCCAGCTCACCCCCGACAGGGTCCTATGGCTACACCTTC. This rearrangement joins TRBV18 to TRBJ1-2; TRBD1 aligns across 7 bases. The length of the CDR3 is 14 residues. After removal of 3 bases from V and 4 bases from J, the junction contained 5 bases not matched to a gene. Germline CDR1 is KGHSH and CDR2 is LQKENI. Supplemented by reference TRBV18 and TRBJ1-2, the full variable domain reads NAGVMQNPRHLVRRRGQEARLRCSPMKGHSHVYWYRQLPEEGLKFMVYLQKENIIDESGMPKERFSAEFPKEGPSILRIQQVVRGDSAAYFCASSPPTGSYGYTFGSGTRLTVV.

The J gene is TRBJ1-3, the V gene TRBV4-1; D is unresolved. Trimming pared 3 bases from V and 0 bases from J, leaving 12 bases between. The length of the CDR3 is 16 residues. Germline V gene lookup returns CDR1 MGHRA and CDR2 YSYEKL. This chain's CDR3 is CASSQKIANSGNTIYF. CDR3 coding DNA: TGCGCCAGCAGCCAGAAGATAGCAAACTCTGGAAACACCATATATTTT.

The V and J genes are TRBV6-4 and TRBJ2-3; D unresolved. CDR1 is MRHNA, CDR2 SNTAGT, per germline. The V end was cut by 6 bases, the J end by 1 base, with 8 bases between. CDR3 length: 13 residues. CDR3 protein: CASRADGTDTQYF. In nucleotides, the CDR3 is TGTGCCAGCAGAGCAGACGGCACAGATACGCAGTATTTT.

The chain combines TRBV27 with TRBJ2-3, with D tentatively TRBD1 (5 bases). The V gene lost 6 bases and the J gene lost 0 bases, with 10 bases spanning the gap. The CDR3 extends over 14 amino acids. The germline V gene encodes CDR1 MNHEY and CDR2 SMNVEV (reference sequence). CDR3 sequence reads: CASRIRVSTDTQYF. Here the CDR3 DNA reads TGTGCCAGCAGGATCAGGGTTAGCACAGATACGCAGTATTTT.

The CDR3 spells CASSLGNTGELFF. The CDR3 coding sequence is TGTGCCAGCAGCTTGGGGAACACCGGGGAGCTGTTTTTT. The V and J genes are TRBV7-6 and TRBJ2-2; D call uncertain. V lost 3 bases, J lost 1 base, and 3 bases lay in between. CDR1 SGHVS and CDR2 FNYEAQ come from the germline V gene. This CDR3 comprises 13 residues.

The rearrangement joins TRBV19 to TRBJ1-1; TRBD1 matches 7 bases. Germline values: CDR1 LNHDA, CDR2 SQIVND (reference sequence). V was pared by 1 base and J by 3 bases, with 14 bases of the junction left unmatched. This CDR3 has 18 residues. The CDR3 sequence: CASSIVGLRAGGDTEAFF. The CDR3 DNA sequence: TGTGCCAGTAGTATAGTGGGTCTTAGGGCAGGGGGGGACACTGAAGCTTTCTTT.

This clone was seen once. V usage is TRBV7-8 and J usage is TRBJ2-5; D remains unclear. Germline V CDR1 and CDR2: SGHVS, FQNEAQ. This CDR3 contains 12 residues. Trimming stripped 5 bases from V and 14 bases from J, with 18 bases between. The CDR3 sequence: CASSPNRVFLYF. CDR3 in DNA: TGTGCCAGCAGCCCTAACCGGGTCTTCCTCTACTTC.

This clone appeared a single time. The V call is TRBV11-3, the J call TRBJ2-2; 7 bases align to TRBD1. Trimming removed 4 bases from V and 3 bases from J; junction bases left unmatched: 5. CDR3 length: 15 amino acids. Germline-derived CDR1 and CDR2 are SGHNT and YENEEA. The CDR3 DNA is TGTGCCAGCAGCTCACAAGACAGGGACACCGGGGAGCTGTTTTTT. This gives the protein CASSSQDRDTGELFF. Using reference TRBV11-3 and TRBJ2-2 for the parts outside the CDR3, the full variable domain is EAGVVQSPRYKIIEKKQPVAFWCNPISGHNTLYWYLQNLGQGPELLIRYENEEAVDDSQLPKDRFSAERLKGVDSTLKIQPAELGDSAVYLCASSSQDRDTGELFFGEGSRLTVL.

The table lists this clone with a few counts. J is TRBJ2-1 and V is TRBV5-6; D tentatively fits TRBD1 or TRBD2 (6 bases each). Deletions cut 0 bases from V and 5 bases from J, with 12 bases between. The germline V gene has CDR1 SGHDT and CDR2 YYEEEE. CDR3 length: 15 residues. As DNA, the CDR3 is TGTGCCAGCAGCTTGGGACCGGGGGCACACAATGAGCAGTTCTTC. The encoded protein is CASSLGPGAHNEQFF.